Included here is one T cell receptor beta chain sequence, with context. Its specificity is not known. A single base separates this from a much larger clone, so it may be a read error. The CDR3 loop spans 14 amino acids. V was cut by 6 bases and J by 6 bases, with 17 bases left in between. CDR1 and CDR2 (germline): MNHEY, SMNVEV (reference sequence). The source of the sample is a study of blood T cells in healthy people across ages. Study-wide findings and caveats: Donor CMV status, an unknown factor, possibly confounded changes in expanded clonotypes. Conclusively comparing naive with antigen-experienced cells was impossible with unsorted PBMCs.

The study recruited healthy Caucasian donors from Russia who were aged roughly 6 to 90. Primers used in a second PCR of about 7 to 12 cycles were a sample-barcoded 5' primer and a J-beta primer mix. TCRdb called the 5' RACE reads again in MiXCR, with one record for every CDR3 protein. This table holds about 1,400,000 distinct CDR3 sequences, 59% found once. Source material: blood. The chain joins TRBV27 to TRBJ2-5; D call uncertain. The TCR comes from a man aged 18 to 30 in good health. This chain's CDR3 is CASRRSGVVKTQYF. In nucleotides, the CDR3 is TGTGCCAGCAGGAGGAGTGGTGTAGTCAAGACCCAGTACTTC.